This TCR beta chain originates from a study of response to subunit inactivated influenza vaccine. This clonotype showed up just a few times. What it binds is unknown. Points from the study as a whole: Seasonal influenza vaccination, on each occasion, was suggested by the authors to recruit few new T cells.

CDR1 and CDR2 from the germline V gene are DFQATT and SNEGSKA (reference sequence). The ends were cut back, 3 bases at V and 2 bases at J, with 18 bases in the middle. CDR3 size: 16 residues. Via MiXCR, TCRdb re-called the RT-PCR reads, giving one row per CDR3 protein. In the table there are approximately 500,000 distinct CDR3 sequences, approximately 24% of which are singletons. These data were also filed under a second study, of T cells expressing NK-cell markers. Per that study: Researchers built TCR beta cDNA using 5'RACE template switching with UMIs. In roughly six donors, dominant CD3+CD56+NKG2C+ clonotypes ranked among the top 10 CD8+ clonotypes.

Sequenced material: CD4+ T cells sorted from PBMCs, taken about 11 days after vaccination. The TCR was taken from a man aged 50 or older who received an inactivated influenza vaccine. J is TRBJ2-3 and V is TRBV20-1; D possibly uses TRBD1 or TRBD2 (5 bases each). The CDR3 reads CSARPPGRPFTDTQYF. In DNA, the CDR3 is TGCAGTGCTAGGCCCCCGGGACGTCCGTTCACAGATACGCAGTATTTT.